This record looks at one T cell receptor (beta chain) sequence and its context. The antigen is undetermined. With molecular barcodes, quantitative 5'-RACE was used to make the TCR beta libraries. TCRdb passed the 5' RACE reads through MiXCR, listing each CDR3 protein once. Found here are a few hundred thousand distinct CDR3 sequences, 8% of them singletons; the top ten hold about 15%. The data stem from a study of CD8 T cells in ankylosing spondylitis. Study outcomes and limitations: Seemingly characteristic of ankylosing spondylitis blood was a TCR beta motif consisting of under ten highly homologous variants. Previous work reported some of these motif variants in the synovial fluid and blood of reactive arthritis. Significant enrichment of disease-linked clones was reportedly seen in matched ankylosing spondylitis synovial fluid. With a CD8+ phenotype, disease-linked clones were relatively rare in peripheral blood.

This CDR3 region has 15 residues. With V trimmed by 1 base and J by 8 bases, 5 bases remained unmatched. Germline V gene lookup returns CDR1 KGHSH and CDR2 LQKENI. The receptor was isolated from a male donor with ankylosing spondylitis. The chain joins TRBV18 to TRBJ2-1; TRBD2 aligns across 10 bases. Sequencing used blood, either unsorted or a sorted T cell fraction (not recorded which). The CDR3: CASSPQSSGSYEQFF. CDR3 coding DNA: TGTGCCAGCTCACCACAGTCTAGCGGGAGTTATGAGCAGTTCTTC.